The next 16 T cell receptor beta chains were all read from a single sample in a study of blood T cell repertoires in COVID-19. Profiling relied on immunoSEQ multiplex PCR, and the TCRdb table lists in-frame clones only, not all of them. Among tens of thousands of clones, 90% were seen once, and the ten largest hold under 0.65%. The sample was peripheral blood. These receptors were obtained from a man aged 45-65 years with COVID-19, enrolled during active disease.

J is TRBJ2-3 and V is TRBV3-1 (or the pseudogene TRBV3-2); 8 bases fit TRBD2. From germline, CDR1 is LGHDT and CDR2 YNNKEL (reference sequence). With V trimmed by 11 bases and J by 6 bases, 22 bases remained unmatched. The CDR3 is 17 residues long. CDR3 amino acids: CAREPKRGKRGQDTQYF. CDR3 nucleotides: TGTGCCCGGGAGCCTAAGCGGGGGAAGCGGGGTCAGGATACGCAGTATTTT.

The chain is built from TRBV5-6 and TRBJ1-5; TRBD1 agrees at 7 bases. CDR3 length: 16 amino acids. CDR1 and CDR2 from the germline V gene are SGHDT and YYEEEE. The J segment lost 0 bases and the V segment lost 3 bases, leaving 6 bases of the junction unmatched. The DNA for the CDR3 is TGTGCCAGCAGCTCCTTACAGGGGTTTAGCAATCAGCCCCAGCATTTT. Translated: CASSSLQGFSNQPQHF.

The chain carries TRBV5-1 and TRBJ2-3; TRBD2 agrees at 13 bases. The CDR3 is 15 residues long. With V trimmed by 3 bases and J by 5 bases, 3 bases remained unmatched. From germline, CDR1 is SGHRS and CDR2 YFSETQ. CDR3 region: CASSWRLAGGDTQYF. DNA for the CDR3: TGCGCCAGCAGCTGGAGACTAGCGGGAGGAGATACGCAGTATTTT.

The rearrangement links TRBV27 to TRBJ2-1, with TRBD1 matching 9 bases. The CDR3 length is 14 residues. V lost 2 bases and J lost 4; bases outside the gene matches: 0. CDR1 and CDR2 (germline): MNHEY, SMNVEV (reference sequence). CDR3 amino acids: CASSLGQGYNEQFF. The CDR3, as DNA: TGTGCCAGCAGTTTAGGACAGGGGTACAATGAGCAGTTCTTC.

The rearrangement links TRBV19 to TRBJ2-5, with 10 positions matching TRBD2. Germline loops: CDR1 LNHDA, CDR2 SQIVND (reference sequence). The CDR3 has 15 residues. After removal of 9 bases from V and 4 bases from J, the junction contained 11 bases not matched to a gene. The CDR3 DNA is TGTGCCAGCGGGGGAATCGCTAGCGGGAGAGAGACCCAGTACTTC. Its protein product is CASGGIASGRETQYF. The full variable domain, its missing parts supplied by reference TRBV19 and TRBJ2-5, is DGGITQSPKYLFRKEGQNVTLSCEQNLNHDAMYWYRQDPGQGLRLIYYSQIVNDFQKGDIAEGYSVSREKKESFPLTVTSAQKNPTAFYLCASGGIASGRETQYFGPGTRLLVL.

This clone was observed a single time. The chain has TRBV5-1 and TRBJ2-2, with 10 bases identical to TRBD2. CDR3 length: 16 amino acids. Germline V gives CDR1 SGHRS, CDR2 YFSETQ. The trim removed 4 bases at V and 3 bases at J, leaving 6 bases unmatched. The CDR3, as DNA: TGCGCCAGCAGCCGGTTAGCGGGAGGCGACACCGGGGAGCTGTTTTTT. Translation: CASSRLAGGDTGELFF.

This clone came up once. The V and J genes are TRBV19 and TRBJ2-1; 11 bases line up with TRBD2. Germline trimming cut 11 bases from V and 7 bases from J; bases unmatched to any gene: 7. The CDR3 sequence is 13 residues long. Looked up from germline, CDR1 is LNHDA and CDR2 is SQIVND (reference sequence). CDR3 region: CASGLAVQNEQFF. The CDR3 DNA is TGTGCCTCGGGACTAGCGGTACAAAATGAGCAGTTCTTC.

This clone was seen a handful of times. The chain combines TRBV4-2 with TRBJ1-2; D ambiguous. The CDR3 has 15 amino acids. The V and J ends lost 2 bases and 8 bases respectively, with 18 bases between them. Germline V gene lookup returns CDR1 LGHNA and CDR2 YNFKEQ. CDR3 region: CASSQPGGSGGGYTF. CDR3 DNA: TGTGCCAGCAGCCAACCGGGAGGGTCGGGAGGAGGCTACACCTTC.

The table lists this clone with a count of one. The chain is built from TRBV20-1 and TRBJ2-5; D is undetermined. The germline V gene encodes CDR1 DFQATT and CDR2 SNEGSKA (reference sequence). The CDR3 loop spans 11 amino acids. In DNA form, the CDR3 reads TGCAGCACCCGCACCGGAGAGACCCAGTACTTC. Its translation is CSTRTGETQYF.

The rearrangement uses TRBV7-2 and TRBJ2-4; D may be TRBD1 (6 bases). The V and J ends lost 5 bases and 0 bases respectively, with 11 bases between them. The CDR3 totals 15 residues. Germline CDR1 reads SGHTA; CDR2 reads FQGNSA. The CDR3 region has the DNA TGTGCCAGCAGCCCTACAGGGCTAGCCAAAAACATTCAGTACTTC. Its protein product is CASSPTGLAKNIQYF.

The chain links TRBV5-4 to TRBJ1-2, with 10 positions matching TRBD1. Germline assignment: CDR1 SGHNT and CDR2 YYREEE (reference sequence). The CDR3 loop spans 16 amino acids. V gave up 3 bases and J gave up 4 bases; unmatched junction bases: 9. The CDR3 protein is CASSSRGGQGIYGYTF. CDR3 DNA sequence: TGTGCCAGCAGCTCTAGGGGGGGACAGGGGATCTATGGCTACACCTTC. The full variable domain, completed using reference TRBV5-4 and TRBJ1-2, is ETGVTQSPTHLIKTRGQQVTLRCSSQSGHNTVSWYQQALGQGPQFIFQYYREEENGRGNFPPRFSGLQFPNYSSELNVNALELDDSALYLCASSSRGGQGIYGYTFGSGTRLTVV.

The chain is built from TRBV5-4 and TRBJ2-7, with a weak D call TRBD1 (7 bases). This CDR3 is built from 16 residues. Germline V lookup: CDR1 SGHNT, CDR2 YYREEE (reference sequence). Trimming shortened V by 2 bases and J by 1 base, and 16 bases separated the two germline ends. The CDR3 DNA sequence: TGTGCCAGCAGCTTTGACGAGACAGGGAGGTCCTACGAGCAGTACTTC. This translates into CASSFDETGRSYEQYF. Full variable domain (missing parts from reference TRBV5-4 and TRBJ2-7): ETGVTQSPTHLIKTRGQQVTLRCSSQSGHNTVSWYQQALGQGPQFIFQYYREEENGRGNFPPRFSGLQFPNYSSELNVNALELDDSALYLCASSFDETGRSYEQYFGPGTRLTVT.

This chain connects TRBV27 to TRBJ2-3; D is perhaps TRBD2 (5 bases). This CDR3 has 17 amino acids. CDR1 and CDR2 (germline): MNHEY, SMNVEV (reference sequence). Between the trimmed V and J ends, which lost 3 bases and 0 bases, there was a span of 16 bases. CDR3 protein: CASSFLPRAASTDTQYF. In DNA, the CDR3 is TGTGCCAGCAGTTTTCTCCCCAGAGCGGCTAGCACAGATACGCAGTATTTT.

This chain links TRBV5-4 with TRBJ2-7; tentatively, D is TRBD1 (5 bases). Germline CDR1 and CDR2: SGHNT and YYREEE (reference sequence). The CDR3 covers 14 residues. V lost 3 bases to trimming and J lost 1 base, with 11 bases between them. CDR3 residues: CASSSKTDSYEQYF. The CDR3 coding sequence is TGTGCCAGCAGCTCAAAGACAGATTCCTACGAGCAGTACTTC.

On this clone itself: Its ends do not fully match the called genes, so a read error is possible. The chain has TRBV6-1 and TRBJ1-2, with D maybe TRBD1 (6 bases). The CDR3 is 11 amino acids. The germline V gene has CDR1 MNHNS and CDR2 SASEGT. The CDR3 region has the DNA TGTGCCAGCAGTGAGATGGACAGTCTGCCCTTC. Translating it yields CASSEMDSLPF.

As to this clone: A read error may account for a junction end that differs from germline. This rearrangement joins TRBV7-2 to TRBJ2-3, with TRBD2 matching over 7 bases. CDR1 is SGHTA and CDR2 is FQGNSA in the germline V gene. This CDR3 is built from 14 residues. The CDR3 loop is CASSLERGTGTQYF. The CDR3 DNA sequence: TGTGCCAGCAGCTTAGAGCGGGGCACAGGTACGCAGTATTTT.